This T cell receptor (beta chain) was sequenced for a study of T cells in Graves' hyperthyroidism and ophthalmopathy. This clonotype was detected ten times or more. V dropped 5 bases and J dropped 11; count of bases not matched to a gene: 9. This CDR3 has 15 amino acids. CDR1 MNHNS and CDR2 SASEGT come from the germline V gene. Amplified TCR beta CDR3 regions came from RNA transcripts. In the first-round RT-PCR of the TCR CDR3, the HTBI primer set was used. TCRdb analysed the multiplex PCR reads with MiXCR anew, one entry per CDR3 protein. The sample consists of approximately 600,000 distinct CDR3 sequences, approximately 13% of them appearing once.

J is TRBJ1-6 and V is TRBV6-1; TRBD1 matches at 10 bases. Sequenced material: blood. The origin of this receptor is a woman under 40 with Graves' hyperthyroidism that later progressed to Graves' ophthalmopathy. CDR3 sequence reads: CASSTGTGVWPPLHF. The DNA of the CDR3 is TGTGCCAGCAGTACCGGGACAGGGGTATGGCCACCCCTCCACTTT.